Detailed here is one T cell receptor beta chain. Antigen: not known. These data belong to a study of T cell repertoires in cytomegalovirus infection. About the research overall: Researchers turned to recently identified HLA-C-restricted CMV epitopes as well as well-studied HLA-B-restricted ones.

TCRdb recomputed calls from the reads with MiXCR, one row per CDR3 protein. The data show around 360,000 distinct CDR3 sequences, around a third seen once. Per the germline V gene, CDR1 is MGHRA and CDR2 is YSYEKL. The CDR3 covers 14 residues. J gave up 15 bases and V 8 bases, and 15 bases lay outside the gene matches. The sample was cultured PBMCs, taken from culture after CMV antigen stimulation. This receptor was taken from a human donor in good health (CMV status not recorded). Some clones in this sample may be carry-over from other donors' samples. J is TRBJ2-4 and V is TRBV4-1; 11 bases align to TRBD1. The CDR3 coding sequence is TGCGCCAGCGGGGGGACAGGGGGTTCCTTATTCCGGTACTTC. It yields the protein CASGGTGGSLFRYF.